These 2 T cell receptor beta chains came from one sample sequenced in a study of blood T cell repertoires in COVID-19. Generated by immunoSEQ multiplex PCR, the TCRdb table keeps only in-frame clones and is missing some. The sample has roughly 50,000 clones; roughly 90% are singletons. The sequenced sample was peripheral blood. These receptors were taken from a human donor in a cohort sampled during active COVID-19.

The count of this clone is one. The rearrangement joins TRBV11-2 to TRBJ1-2, with D possibly TRBD1 on 6 matching bases. Germline loops: CDR1 SGHAT, CDR2 FQNNGV. The CDR3 covers 16 residues. V lost 3 bases and J lost 0, with 14 bases in between. The CDR3 DNA follows: TGTGCCAGCAGCTTTGGGACATCCGCCGCTAACTATGGCTACACCTTC. This translates into CASSFGTSAANYGYTF.

The chain employs TRBV4-2 and TRBJ2-7, with D perhaps TRBD2 (6 bases). Trimming cost V 0 bases and J 3 bases, with 15 bases left between them. CDR1 LGHNA and CDR2 YNFKEQ come from the germline V gene. The CDR3 consists of 16 residues. The CDR3 loop reads CASSQEAGRPYYEQYF. The CDR3 DNA reads TGTGCCAGCAGCCAAGAGGCGGGGAGACCCTACTACGAGCAGTACTTC.